The T cell receptor (beta chain) described here comes from a study of T cells in Graves' hyperthyroidism and ophthalmopathy. Germline CDR1 is MNHNS and CDR2 is SASEGT. The V gene lost 2 bases and the J gene lost 4 bases, with 6 bases spanning the gap. The CDR3 contains 13 residues. TCR beta CDR3 sequences were amplified from RNA transcripts. Using the HTBI primer set, a first-round RT-PCR was run on the TCR CDR3. TCRdb itself ran the multiplex PCR reads through MiXCR, one entry per CDR3 protein. The table shows 350,000 or so distinct CDR3 sequences, with about 18% occurring only once. Based on clinical symptoms, serum thyroxine and TRAb, thyroid ultrasound and orbital computed tomography, diagnoses were reached. PBMCs were derived from more than 8 ml fresh peripheral blood.

The material sequenced was blood. This receptor was obtained from a woman in her twenties or thirties with Graves' hyperthyroidism that later progressed to Graves' ophthalmopathy. V is TRBV6-1 and J is TRBJ1-5, with D hard to call. CDR3 region: CASSEFGNQPQHF. As DNA, the CDR3 is TGTGCCAGCAGTGAATTTGGGAATCAGCCCCAGCATTTT.